This T cell receptor (beta chain) was sequenced during a study of PD-1 blockade in classical Hodgkin lymphoma. Study outcomes and limitations: Newly diagnosed patients had diversity similar to the baseline diversity of complete responders. When set against healthy donors, newly diagnosed patients were reported to show lower baseline TCR diversity. Only CD4+ TCR diversity, not CD8+, had risen significantly by C4D1. Exclusion applied to patients who initiated nivolumab less than 1 year following ASCT.

Time point of the sample: cycle 4 day 1 (C4D1), after five to seven weeks of nivolumab. The patients all showed relapse after autologous stem cell transplantation, while their brentuximab vedotin exposure varied. The CDR3 is 16 residues long. The germline V gene has CDR1 LNHNV and CDR2 YYDKDF (reference sequence). The V gene end was trimmed by 0 bases and the J gene end by 5 bases; junction bases not matched to a gene: 7. Libraries were prepared by immunoSEQ multiplex PCR; TCRdb keeps only in-frame clonotypes and omits some of them. The data contain around 60,000 clones, 75% to 95% of them singletons. Regarding this clone: Its antigen remains unknown.

The rearrangement joins TRBV15 to TRBJ2-5; TRBD1 matches 9 bases. The starting material was peripheral blood mononuclear cells (PBMCs), obtained before the fourth cycle of nivolumab. The receptor was isolated from a human donor with classical Hodgkin lymphoma. The CDR3 is CATSRDRDRALETQYF. Written as DNA, the CDR3 is TGTGCCACCAGCAGAGATCGGGACAGGGCGTTGGAGACCCAGTACTTC.